One and the same sample provided the 21 T cell receptor beta chains below, sequenced in a study of cytomegalovirus exposure and HLA in healthy donors. Vbeta (60) and Jbeta (13) primers were used in the PCR. Sequencing was performed with immunoSEQ multiplex PCR; in TCRdb, only in-frame clones are kept and a portion is missing. The table lists roughly 98,000 clones, roughly 70% of them singletons. The material sequenced was PBMCs. Every receptor here comes from a man in his fifties or sixties in good health and CMV-seronegative.

This clone qualifies as medium-sized. CDR3 sequence reads: CASGGLEEKLFF. The CDR3 DNA follows: TGTGCGTCGGGGGGGCTTGAGGAAAAACTGTTTTTT. The chain uses TRBV28 and TRBJ1-4; weak D call: TRBD1 (6 bases). CDR1 and CDR2 (germline): MDHEN, SYDVKM. CDR3 length equals 12 residues.

The chain carries TRBV19 and TRBJ2-2, with unresolved D. The CDR3 has 14 amino acids. The V gene lost 3 bases and the J gene lost 1 base, with 6 bases spanning the gap. Looked up from germline, CDR1 is LNHDA and CDR2 is SQIVND (reference sequence). CDR3 DNA sequence: TGTGCCAGTAGTATCAGTTTGAACACCGGGGAGCTGTTTTTT. Translating it yields CASSISLNTGELFF.

J is TRBJ2-5 and V is TRBV15, with 7 bases that match TRBD2. The CDR3 contains 16 residues. Germline CDR1 reads LNHNV; CDR2 reads YYDKDF (reference sequence). V shed 0 bases, J shed 2 bases, and the junction held 6 bases outside the gene matches. The CDR3, as DNA: TGTGCCACCAGCAGAGAGTACGCGGGGGTACAAGAGACCCAGTACTTC. Encoded protein: CATSREYAGVQETQYF.

The chain recombines TRBV4-1 with TRBJ2-5; D may be TRBD2 (6 bases). The CDR3 runs to 19 residues. Germline loops: CDR1 MGHRA, CDR2 YSYEKL. Trimming took off 1 base at V and 3 bases at J, with 24 bases between the two ends. CDR3 region: CASSQAPGRRGLREETQYF. In DNA form, the CDR3 reads TGCGCCAGCAGCCAAGCCCCAGGACGGAGGGGCCTGAGGGAAGAGACCCAGTACTTC.

The rearrangement joins TRBV30 to TRBJ2-3, with a tentative D call TRBD2 (5 bases). Germline-derived CDR1 and CDR2 are GTSNPN and SVGIG (reference sequence). The CDR3 consists of 14 residues. With 0 bases removed from V and 3 bases from J, the gap between germline ends came to 10 bases. CDR3 DNA: TGTGCCTGGAGTGTTGGGTCGGGAACAGATACGCAGTATTTT. Its translation is CAWSVGSGTDTQYF.

Regarding this clone: The same CDR3 is also encoded by other DNA sequences in this sample. This chain joins TRBV27 and TRBJ2-1, with 9 nucleotides matching TRBD1. Germline CDR1 reads MNHEY; CDR2 reads SMNVEV (reference sequence). This CDR3 comprises 16 residues. With V trimmed by 7 bases and J by 7 bases, 14 bases remained unmatched. The CDR3 bases are TGTGCCAGCAATCATTACCGGGACAGGGTCGGTAATGAGCAGTTCTTC. The encoded protein is CASNHYRDRVGNEQFF.

The V call is TRBV6-1, the J call TRBJ2-7; unclear D gene. This CDR3 comprises 15 residues. Between the trimmed V and J ends, which lost 0 bases and 4 bases, there was a span of 13 bases. Germline V gene sequence: CDR1 MNHNS, CDR2 SASEGT. The CDR3 region has the DNA TGTGCCAGCAGTGAAGCCTCCGGGTCGATTTACGAGCAGTACTTC. Amino acid sequence: CASSEASGSIYEQYF.

V gene TRBV4-1 combines with J gene TRBJ2-1; 7 bases match TRBD1. The CDR3 is 14 residues long. Losses at the gene ends were 0 bases for V and 4 bases for J; bases not matched to a gene: 0. Germline lookup yields CDR1 MGHRA and CDR2 YSYEKL. CDR3 region: CASSQETGYNEQFF. In DNA, the CDR3 is TGCGCCAGCAGCCAAGAGACAGGGTACAATGAGCAGTTCTTC.

The gene calls are TRBV28 and TRBJ2-7; 12 bases fit TRBD2. The CDR3 sequence is 18 residues long. Germline V gene sequence: CDR1 MDHEN, CDR2 SYDVKM. V shed 5 bases, J shed 5 bases, and the junction held 16 bases outside the gene matches. Written as DNA, the CDR3 is TGTGCCAGCAGTCCGCTTTGGGTTCTAGCGGGAGGGCCCCACGAGCAGTACTTC. Its translation is CASSPLWVLAGGPHEQYF.

The J gene is TRBJ2-7, the V gene TRBV28, with TRBD1 matching over 7 bases. Germline V CDR1 and CDR2: MDHEN, SYDVKM. This CDR3 region has 14 residues. Unmatched junction bases numbered 6, after V lost 5 bases and J lost 2 bases. CDR3 loop: CASSLLDRTYEQYF. CDR3 in DNA: TGTGCCAGCAGTCTCTTGGACAGGACCTACGAGCAGTACTTC.

This clone appeared a few times. The rearrangement uses TRBV28 and TRBJ2-3; D might be TRBD2 (5 bases). The CDR3 is 14 amino acids. The V gene lost 8 bases and the J gene lost 4 bases, with 16 bases spanning the gap. Germline-derived CDR1 and CDR2 are MDHEN and SYDVKM. CDR3 bases: TGTGCCAGCGGCCTAGATCGTAGCGCAGATACGCAGTATTTT. Its protein is CASGLDRSADTQYF.

The V call is TRBV4-1, the J call TRBJ2-2; TRBD2 matches at 11 bases. Germline CDR1 MGHRA, CDR2 YSYEKL. The CDR3 is 18 amino acids. The ends lost 3 bases at V and 3 bases at J; junction bases unmatched: 9. The CDR3 DNA reads TGCGCCAGCAGCCAGCGGACTAGCGGGCGGTCCCACACCGGGGAGCTGTTTTTT. As protein: CASSQRTSGRSHTGELFF.

DNA for the CDR3: TGTGCCAGCAGCTCTCCGGGTCTTAGGACAAAGGATGAGCAGTTCTTC. This encodes CASSSPGLRTKDEQFF. The rearrangement uses TRBV11-2 and TRBJ2-1; possible D gene TRBD1, 5 bases. Deletions cut 4 bases from V and 8 bases from J, with 21 bases between. Germline V gene sequence: CDR1 SGHAT, CDR2 FQNNGV. The CDR3 totals 16 residues.

This clone is a singleton in its sample. The CDR3 DNA sequence: TGTGCCAGCAGCGTAGATGCAGGCGCCAATCAGCCCCAGCATTTT. Amino acids: CASSVDAGANQPQHF. This chain joins TRBV9 and TRBJ1-5, with no clear D. The CDR3 length is 15 residues. The V end was cut by 0 bases, the J end by 3 bases, with 10 bases between. Germline CDR1 SGDLS, CDR2 YYNGEE.

The rearrangement joins TRBV6-5 to TRBJ2-5; D is perhaps TRBD2 (6 bases). Trimming pared 10 bases from V and 2 bases from J, leaving 17 bases between. The V gene's germline CDR1 is MNHEY and CDR2 SVGAGI. CDR3 length: 14 residues. DNA of the CDR3: TGTGCCACAGCCGGGAGTGAACAACAAGAGACCCAGTACTTC. Protein: CATAGSEQQETQYF.

This clone has a handful of counts. This chain links TRBV6-4 with TRBJ1-1, with D possibly matching TRBD1 (5 bases). CDR1 and CDR2 from the germline V gene are MRHNA and SNTAGT. The germline V and J ends were trimmed by 5 bases and 2 bases, with 12 bases remaining between them. CDR3 length: 14 amino acids. The CDR3 protein is CASSQGWGNTEAFF. The DNA of the CDR3 is TGTGCCAGCAGTCAGGGCTGGGGCAACACTGAAGCTTTCTTT.

In this sample, this clone turned up a few times. The chain has TRBV10-2 and TRBJ2-7; tentative D call: TRBD1 (5 bases). V lost 4 bases, J lost 1 base, and 14 bases lay in between. This CDR3 is 15 amino acids long. The V gene's germline CDR1 is WSHSY and CDR2 SAAADI. The DNA of the CDR3 is TGCGCCAGCAGTGGAAGGGGCAGGGCGTCCTACGAGCAGTACTTC. Its translation is CASSGRGRASYEQYF.

The chain employs TRBV4-1 and TRBJ1-5; D might be TRBD1 (5 bases). CDR1 is MGHRA and CDR2 is YSYEKL in the germline V gene. The CDR3 is made up of 16 amino acids. Trimming removed 2 bases at V and 1 base at J, with 12 bases between. The DNA of the CDR3 is TGCGCCAGCAGCCAACAGGGATGGCGGAGCAATCAGCCCCAGCATTTT. Amino acids: CASSQQGWRSNQPQHF.

V and J are TRBV2 and TRBJ2-3; D is ambiguous. From germline, CDR1 is SNHLY and CDR2 FYNNEI. There are 13 residues in the CDR3. V was trimmed by 7 bases and J by 0 bases, leaving 8 bases between them. Written as DNA, the CDR3 is TGTGCCAGCACCAGGCACAGCACAGATACGCAGTATTTT. This encodes CASTRHSTDTQYF.

The rearrangement links TRBV5-1 to TRBJ1-2, with 8 positions matching TRBD1. This CDR3 is built from 18 residues. Looked up from germline, CDR1 is SGHRS and CDR2 is YFSETQ. With V trimmed by 1 base and J by 6 bases, 17 bases remained unmatched. CDR3 DNA sequence: TGCGCCAGCAGCTTGAGTATAACAGGGGGTAACCTAGCTAATGGCTACACCTTC. Residues: CASSLSITGGNLANGYTF.

The V call is TRBV27, the J call TRBJ1-5; D perhaps matches TRBD1 (5 bases). V lost 0 bases and J lost 4, with 13 bases in between. This CDR3 is built from 16 residues. Germline values: CDR1 MNHEY, CDR2 SMNVEV (reference sequence). The DNA for the CDR3 is TGTGCCAGCAGTTTATCTTGGGGTTCAGGGAATCAGCCCCAGCATTTT. This codes for CASSLSWGSGNQPQHF.